Each of the 11 T cell receptor beta chains below was sequenced from the same sample in a study of blood T cell repertoires in COVID-19. TCRdb keeps only in-frame clones here, not all; method: immunoSEQ multiplex PCR. The repertoire consists of under 300,000 clones, with about 91% occurring once and the leading ten covering around 2.5%. The sequenced sample was PBMCs or T cells enriched from blood (not recorded which). The source of these receptors is a woman between 40 and 50 years old with acute COVID-19.

The chain joins TRBV19 to TRBJ1-6, with unresolved D. This CDR3 has 13 amino acids. The germline V gene has CDR1 LNHDA and CDR2 SQIVND (reference sequence). V was cut by 6 bases and J by 8 bases, with 11 bases left in between. CDR3 bases: TGTGCCAGTAGGAGAGGGAAGGATTCACCCCTCCACTTT. This sequence encodes CASRRGKDSPLHF.

The V gene is TRBV21-1, the J gene TRBJ2-5; TRBD1 reflects the table's D call only, with no check against the DNA. TRBV21-1 has pseudogene status. The CDR3 has 16 residues. The CDR3 DNA reads TGTGCCAGCAGCAAAGTTCAATCGGACAGTCAAGAGACCCAGTACTTC. Its protein is CASSKVQSDSQETQYF.

The gene calls are TRBV10-1 and TRBJ2-2; D may be TRBD2 (7 bases). Per the germline V gene, CDR1 is WNHNN and CDR2 is SYGVQD (reference sequence). V dropped 2 bases and J dropped 5 bases, with 12 bases sitting between them. CDR3 length: 15 residues. CDR3 in DNA: TGCGCCAGCAGTGAGGGGGGGGCGGGGACCGGGGAGCTGTTTTTT. Protein sequence: CASSEGGAGTGELFF.

V is TRBV5-1 and J is TRBJ1-1; 7 positions agree with TRBD1. Trimming removed 4 bases from V and 4 bases from J; junction bases left unmatched: 4. The CDR3 consists of 13 residues. Germline V gives CDR1 SGHRS, CDR2 YFSETQ. CDR3 nucleotide sequence: TGCGCCAGCAGCGACCCAGGGGGCACTGAAGCTTTCTTT. Protein product: CASSDPGGTEAFF.

The chain carries TRBV3-1 (or the pseudogene TRBV3-2) and TRBJ2-6; D unclear. Germline V gene data show CDR1 as LGHDT and CDR2 as YNNKEL (reference sequence). The CDR3 sequence is 16 residues long. Trimming removed 0 bases from V and 0 bases from J, with 6 bases in between. The CDR3, as DNA: TGTGCCAGCAGCCAAGACCCTCTCTCTGGGGCCAACGTCCTGACTTTC. It specifies CASSQDPLSGANVLTF.

This clone appeared a single time. J is TRBJ2-5 and V is TRBV29-1; 7 nucleotides match TRBD1. CDR3 length: 12 amino acids. Per the germline V gene, CDR1 is SQVTM and CDR2 is ANQGSEA. Trimming cost V 4 bases and J 4 bases; bases outside gene matches: 3. The CDR3 nucleotides are TGCAGCGTTGCCGGGACAGCAGAGACCCAGTACTTC. This sequence encodes CSVAGTAETQYF.

The V call is TRBV6-1, the J call TRBJ2-7; TRBD1 aligns across 8 bases. This CDR3 has 14 residues. Germline values: CDR1 MNHNS, CDR2 SASEGT. J was trimmed by 9 bases and V by 2 bases; bases with no gene match: 9. CDR3 in DNA: TGTGCCAGCAGTGAATCAGGGGGCTTTGTCGCGCAGTACTTC. Protein sequence: CASSESGGFVAQYF.

This rearrangement joins TRBV30 to TRBJ2-7; 9 bases are shared with TRBD2. Germline V gives CDR1 GTSNPN, CDR2 SVGIG (reference sequence). The ends lost 1 base at V and 6 bases at J; junction bases unmatched: 4. The CDR3 is made up of 13 amino acids. DNA of the CDR3: TGTGCCTGGAGTGGCAGCGGGAGGACCGAGCAGTACGTC. This encodes CAWSGSGRTEQYV.

This chain connects TRBV5-1 to TRBJ1-2, with 8 bases aligning to TRBD1. V gave up 2 bases and J gave up 7 bases; unmatched junction bases: 10. The CDR3 runs to 15 residues. Germline CDR1 reads SGHRS; CDR2 reads YFSETQ. The CDR3 spells CASSLEKTGAFGYTF. The CDR3 nucleotides read TGCGCCAGCAGCTTAGAAAAGACAGGGGCTTTTGGCTACACCTTC.

V and J are TRBV5-4 and TRBJ2-1; 7 bases agree with TRBD1. The V gene's germline CDR1 is SGHNT and CDR2 YYREEE (reference sequence). Trimming took 3 bases from V and 0 from J; bases not matched to a gene: 3. CDR3 length: 15 amino acids. The CDR3 spells CASSSGTVSYNEQFF. DNA of the CDR3: TGTGCCAGCAGCTCTGGGACAGTCTCCTACAATGAGCAGTTCTTC.

The J gene is TRBJ1-6, the V gene TRBV27; D is ambiguous. The ends were cut back, 3 bases at V and 7 bases at J, with 7 bases in the middle. The CDR3 runs to 13 residues. Germline CDR1 MNHEY, CDR2 SMNVEV (reference sequence). CDR3 sequence: CASSLFENSPLHF. DNA of the CDR3: TGTGCCAGCAGTTTGTTCGAGAATTCACCCCTCCACTTT.